Reported below is one TCR beta chain. What it recognizes is unknown. Deletions cut 2 bases from V and 0 bases from J, with 10 bases between. The V gene's germline CDR1 is SNHLY and CDR2 FYNNEI. This CDR3 region has 15 residues. This sample stems from a study of T cell responses to AZD1222 COVID-19 vaccine. Study conclusions and caveats: Repertoire sampling occurred only after the peak T cell response.

Profiled with immunoSEQ multiplex PCR; TCRdb holds only in-frame clones, not every one. The sample lists 110,000 or so clones, around 87% occurring once. The source was peripheral blood, collected 28 days after the second AZD1222 dose. The receptor's source is an adult who received the AZD1222 COVID-19 vaccine. The chain is built from TRBV2 and TRBJ2-5, with D uncertain. The CDR3 protein is CASSESRANQETQYF. The CDR3 DNA reads as TGTGCCAGCAGTGAAAGCCGGGCTAACCAAGAGACCCAGTACTTC.